The rows below give T cell receptor beta chains drawn from one sample of a study of cytomegalovirus exposure and HLA in healthy donors. The assay was immunoSEQ multiplex PCR, and TCRdb's table has in-frame clones only and misses some. The table shows more than 95,000 clones, with about 93% occurring only once. The sequenced sample was PBMCs. These receptors were collected from a woman aged 18-30 years in good health and CMV-seronegative. The CDR3 runs from the conserved cysteine through the conserved F or W. A D gene is named only where the DNA matches it firmly. The size field is filled for only some rows; it gives once, few, many or a size class.

-	TRBJ1-3	-	TRBV5-8	TGTGCCAGCAGCACTCGACAGCCTGGAAACACCATATATTTT	CASSTRQPGNTIYF
TRBD2	TRBJ2-1	-	TRBV5-1	TGCGCCAGCAGCTTGGGAACTAGCGGGGGTCGGGTCAATGAGCAGTTCTTC	CASSLGTSGGRVNEQFF
-	TRBJ2-7	-	TRBV7-9	TGTGCCAGCAGCCTCCCAGGCTACGAGCAGTACTTC	CASSLPGYEQYF
-	TRBJ2-4	-	TRBV28	TGTGCCAGCAGTTTAGGGGCTACCCTAGCCAAAAACATTCAGTACTTC	CASSLGATLAKNIQYF
-	TRBJ2-7	-	TRBV2	TGTGCCAGCAGTGTAGTTTACGAGCAGTACTTC	CASSVVYEQYF
-	TRBJ1-1	many	TRBV5-1	TGCGCCAGCGAGGAGGGACGGGGGAACACTGAAGCTTTCTTT	CASEEGRGNTEAFF
-	TRBJ2-7	-	TRBV7-3	TGTGCCAGCAGCTTGGGCCCCCGGGAGGAGCAGTACTTC	CASSLGPREEQYF
-	TRBJ1-2	-	TRBV9	TGTGCCAGCAGCGTAGCGGGGGACGGTATCCCTGGCTACACCTTC	CASSVAGDGIPGYTF
TRBD1	TRBJ2-5	-	TRBV9	TGTGCCAGCAGCGTAGGAGTAATGGGGACAGGGAGGGAGACCCAGTACTTC	CASSVGVMGTGRETQYF
TRBD1	TRBJ2-7	once	TRBV2	TGTGCCAGCTACACCGGGACAGGGGACCAGGAGCAGTACTTC	CASYTGTGDQEQYF
-	TRBJ1-4	-	TRBV7-9	TGTGCCAGCAGCCGCGCAAGCCAAGCTAATGAAAAACTGTTTTTT	CASSRASQANEKLFF
TRBD2	TRBJ2-7	once	TRBV2	TGTGCCAGCGGGTTTCCGGGAGGGGGCGAGCAGTACTTC	CASGFPGGGEQYF
-	TRBJ2-5	-	TRBV30	TGTGCCTGGAGTCCTGGGGGGTCCAGGGAGACCCAGTACTTC	CAWSPGGSRETQYF
-	TRBJ1-1	-	TRBV27	TGTGCCAGCCAAGGGCCGCGGGCGTCGAACACTGAAGCTTTCTTT	CASQGPRASNTEAFF
TRBD1	TRBJ2-6	-	TRBV6-1	TGTGCCAGCATTGAAAGAAGGTTAACAGGGGCGGTCGGGGCCAACGTCCTGACTTTC	CASIERRLTGAVGANVLTF
-	TRBJ2-7	-	TRBV2	TGTGTCAGCAGGGGGGGGTCCTCCGAGCAGTACTTC	CVSRGGSSEQYF
TRBD1	TRBJ2-1	-	TRBV5-4	TGTGCCCCCCGGGACAGGGGCTCCACTGAGCAGTTCTTC	CAPRDRGSTEQFF
TRBD2	TRBJ2-7	few	TRBV5-1	TGCGCCAGCAGCCCAACTAGCGGGAGGGACTACGAGCAGTACTTC	CASSPTSGRDYEQYF
TRBD2	TRBJ2-3	-	TRBV30	TGTGCCTGGGTTAGCGGGGGGGTTGTAGATACGCAGTATTTT	CAWVSGGVVDTQYF
TRBD2	TRBJ2-1	-	TRBV27	TGTGCCAGCAGTATTCCGGGACTAGCGGGAGGTTCCAATGAGCAGTTCTTC	CASSIPGLAGGSNEQFF
-	TRBJ1-1	-	TRBV11-2	TGTGCCAGCAGCAGACTCCCGGGACAACAAAACACTGAAGCTTTCTTT	CASSRLPGQQNTEAFF
-	TRBJ2-1	-	TRBV29-1	TGCAGCGTTGTGCTCAGGGAATTCTACAATGAGCAGTTCTTC	CSVVLREFYNEQFF
TRBD1	TRBJ1-2	-	TRBV4-1	TGCGCCAGCAGCCAAGATCCGGCGACAGGGGATTGGGATGGCTACACCTTC	CASSQDPATGDWDGYTF
TRBD1	TRBJ2-2	-	TRBV2	TGTGCCAGTAGGACAGGGTCGAACACCGGGGAGCTGTTTTTT	CASRTGSNTGELFF
TRBD1	TRBJ1-5	-	TRBV28	TGTGCCAGCAAGCTTGGGGGACAGGGTTACCCCCAGCATTTT	CASKLGGQGYPQHF
TRBD1	TRBJ2-7	-	TRBV5-1	TGCGCCAGCAGCACGGGACAGACGTACGAGCAGTACTTC	CASSTGQTYEQYF
TRBD1	TRBJ1-1	-	TRBV4-1	TGCGCCAGCAGCCACCCCAAACAGGGGATGAACACTGAAGCTTTCTTT	CASSHPKQGMNTEAFF
TRBD2	TRBJ2-1	-	TRBV13	TGTGCCAGCAGCTTAGGAGCGGGACCTTACAATGAGCAGTTCTTC	CASSLGAGPYNEQFF
TRBD2	TRBJ2-1	few	TRBV2	TGTGCCAGCATCCCGGATAGCGGGAGCTATGAGCAGTTCTTC	CASIPDSGSYEQFF
TRBD1	TRBJ1-2	-	TRBV6-1	TGTGCCAGCGCAGCCGGGACAGGGAATAACTATGGCTACACCTTC	CASAAGTGNNYGYTF
-	TRBJ1-2	-	TRBV2	TGTGCCAGCAGGGCTACGGCGGCTGGCTACACCTTC	CASRATAAGYTF